The entry below gives a single TCR beta chain sequence along with its context. This entry comes from a study of blood T cell repertoires in COVID-19. Study-wide background: The United States, Italy and Spain provided the acute and convalescent COVID-19 samples.

The V and J ends lost 2 bases and 6 bases respectively, with 9 bases between them. CDR3 size: 13 residues. From germline, CDR1 is SGHNT and CDR2 YENEEA. TCRdb's table, derived via immunoSEQ multiplex PCR, lists solely in-frame clones and lacks some. Of 150,000 to 200,000 clones listed, about 92% are singletons. This clonotype was obtained from a man aged 55 to 70 with active or convalescent COVID-19. The sample consisted of peripheral blood. V and J are TRBV11-3 and TRBJ2-3, with no clear D. CDR3 sequence reads: CASSLSRLDTQYF. The CDR3 nucleotides read TGTGCCAGCAGCTTATCCCGACTGGATACGCAGTATTTT.